The 17 T cell receptor beta chains given below trace back to one sample, sequenced in a study of T-cell memory formation after mild COVID-19. TCRdb reprocessed the 5' RACE reads with MiXCR, giving one entry per CDR3 protein. This sample carries under 400,000 distinct CDR3 sequences, 25% to 30% of them seen once, and the ten largest clones take 13%. What was sequenced was PBMCs or a T cell subset sorted from them (not recorded which). Every receptor here comes from an adult woman who had mild COVID-19 (a few samples of this study predate the infection). Cell type and time point are not known.

This clonotype was seen only a few times. Here the CDR3 DNA reads TGTGCCAGCAGACGCCACCCCTCCGGGACAGGTTTCACCGGGGAGCTGTTTTTT. Protein sequence: CASRRHPSGTGFTGELFF. The J gene is TRBJ2-2, the V gene TRBV12-3 or TRBV12-4; 8 bases fit TRBD1. Trimming cost V 6 bases and J 4 bases; bases outside gene matches: 16. CDR3 size: 18 residues.

CDR3 in amino acids: CASSVTSGPSSYEQYF. DNA of the CDR3: TGTGCCAGCAGCGTTACTAGCGGCCCCAGCTCCTACGAGCAGTACTTC. The chain has TRBV7-6 and TRBJ2-7; 8 positions match TRBD2. Germline lookup yields CDR1 SGHVS and CDR2 FNYEAQ. The CDR3 totals 16 residues. Trimming took 5 bases from V and 0 from J; bases not matched to a gene: 9.

This chain joins TRBV25-1 and TRBJ2-1; the D is unclear. V lost 0 bases and J lost 6, with 6 bases in between. Germline CDR1 reads MGHDK; CDR2 reads SYGVNS. The CDR3 loop spans 13 amino acids. CDR3 sequence: CASSEYAGNEQFF. The CDR3 DNA follows: TGTGCCAGCAGTGAATATGCAGGCAATGAGCAGTTCTTC.

V and J are TRBV6-5 and TRBJ1-1; D is ambiguous. The germline V gene has CDR1 MNHEY and CDR2 SVGAGI. The CDR3 is 15 amino acids. Trimming took 0 bases from V and 4 from J, leaving 12 bases between them. The CDR3 region is CASSYSLQGGTEAFF. The CDR3 coding sequence is TGTGCCAGCAGTTACTCCTTGCAAGGCGGCACTGAAGCTTTCTTT.

This clonotype came up a few times. The chain couples TRBV3-1 to TRBJ2-4; D might be TRBD2 (5 bases). This CDR3 is built from 14 residues. Looked up from germline, CDR1 is LGHDT and CDR2 is YNNKEL (reference sequence). Trimming removed 1 base at V and 8 bases at J, with 12 bases between. CDR3: CASSQVVWGDIQYF. Here the CDR3 DNA reads TGTGCCAGCAGCCAAGTTGTGTGGGGAGACATTCAGTACTTC.

There are a few counts of this clonotype. The chain joins TRBV6-1 to TRBJ1-2; 8 nucleotides align to TRBD1. Trimming removed 3 bases from V and 4 bases from J; junction bases left unmatched: 7. Germline CDR1 reads MNHNS; CDR2 reads SASEGT. The CDR3 covers 15 residues. CDR3 DNA sequence: TGTGCCAGCAGTGATTCTTTGGGACAGGCCTATGGCTACACCTTC. This gives the protein CASSDSLGQAYGYTF.

This chain uses TRBV7-9 with TRBJ2-1; TRBD2 matches at 9 bases. This CDR3 spans 17 amino acids. Germline CDR1 SEHNR, CDR2 FQNEAQ (reference sequence). Losses at the gene ends were 4 bases for V and 9 bases for J; bases not matched to a gene: 16. CDR3 DNA: TGTGCCAGCAGCTCCCGCGAGGTAGCTAGCGGGAACGGTGAGCAGTTCTTC. The encoded protein is CASSSREVASGNGEQFF.

The V and J genes are TRBV25-1 and TRBJ2-7; weak D call: TRBD1 (6 bases). Deletions cut 4 bases from V and 5 bases from J, with 12 bases between. The CDR3 is made up of 13 amino acids. CDR1 is MGHDK and CDR2 is SYGVNS in the germline V gene. DNA for the CDR3: TGTGCCAGCAGTGGGCGACAGGCCCACGAGCAGTACTTC. Translation: CASSGRQAHEQYF.

The chain is built from TRBV14 and TRBJ1-6; 7 bases match TRBD1. The CDR3 length is 16 residues. CDR1 and CDR2 (germline): SGHDN, FVKESK. J gave up 6 bases and V 1 base, and 6 bases lay outside the gene matches. CDR3 amino acids: CASSQVGGTVNSPLHF. In DNA form, the CDR3 reads TGTGCCAGCAGCCAAGTAGGCGGGACAGTTAATTCACCCCTCCACTTT.

This clonotype was picked up a small number of times. This chain uses TRBV3-1 with TRBJ1-1; D is unclear. CDR3 length equals 13 residues. Per germline, CDR1 LGHDT and CDR2 YNNKEL (reference sequence). The V and J ends lost 4 bases and 7 bases respectively, with 13 bases between them. The DNA for the CDR3 is TGTGCCAGCAGCCTCGAGAGGGCCGGTGAAGCTTTCTTT. Its translation is CASSLERAGEAFF.

The chain employs TRBV12-3 or TRBV12-4 and TRBJ2-1, with D tentatively TRBD1 (6 bases). The V gene lost 6 bases and the J gene lost 2 bases, with 14 bases spanning the gap. This CDR3 region has 15 residues. The DNA for the CDR3 is TGTGCCAGCAGGGATCAGGGGATACCCTACAATGAGCAGTTCTTC. The encoded protein is CASRDQGIPYNEQFF.

The V and J genes are TRBV25-1 and TRBJ2-5, with D perhaps given as TRBD1 or TRBD2 (5 bases each). The CDR3 extends over 16 amino acids. The germline V gene encodes CDR1 MGHDK and CDR2 SYGVNS. Trimming stripped 4 bases from V and 3 bases from J, with 18 bases between. The CDR3: CASSGNVGLGEETQYF. The CDR3 coding sequence is TGTGCCAGCAGTGGGAATGTGGGGCTCGGGGAAGAGACCCAGTACTTC.

This chain links TRBV27 with TRBJ2-7; D could derive from TRBD1 or TRBD2 (5 bases each). This CDR3 region has 15 residues. Trimming left V 0 bases short and J 0 bases short, with 9 bases between. Germline values: CDR1 MNHEY, CDR2 SMNVEV (reference sequence). In DNA form, the CDR3 reads TGTGCCAGCAGTTTATCGGTAGGGACCTCCTACGAGCAGTACTTC. Encoded protein: CASSLSVGTSYEQYF.

This clonotype was counted a few times. The chain has TRBV20-1 and TRBJ2-2, with D possibly matching TRBD2 (6 bases). V was shortened by 3 bases and J by 4 bases, with 12 bases between the two germline ends. This CDR3 region has 14 residues. CDR1 is DFQATT, CDR2 SNEGSKA, per germline (reference sequence). In nucleotides, the CDR3 is TGCAGTGCTAGGCGAAGCGGGCTCACCGGGGAGCTGTTTTTT. This sequence encodes CSARRSGLTGELFF.

The CDR3 DNA follows: TGTGCCAGCAGCCCTGCTGGGGGTGGGGCTTTCTTT. This translates into CASSPAGGGAFF. The gene calls are TRBV7-9 and TRBJ1-1; a possible D gene is TRBD1 (5 bases). Germline CDR1 SEHNR, CDR2 FQNEAQ (reference sequence). Trimming pared 5 bases from V and 11 bases from J, leaving 15 bases between. The CDR3 length is 12 residues.

The chain recombines TRBV7-2 with TRBJ2-2; D is unresolved. Trimming removed 5 bases from V and 5 bases from J, with 9 bases in between. The CDR3 runs to 13 residues. The germline V gene encodes CDR1 SGHTA and CDR2 FQGNSA. The CDR3: CASSPKGTGELFF. CDR3 nucleotide sequence: TGTGCCAGCAGCCCCAAAGGGACCGGGGAGCTGTTTTTT.

The J gene is TRBJ2-1, the V gene TRBV12-5; TRBD1 matches 8 bases. CDR3 length: 15 amino acids. The V segment lost 1 base and the J segment 8 bases; nucleotides outside the gene matches: 7. CDR1 and CDR2 (germline): LGHNT, FRNRAP. The CDR3 region is CASGLGQGIDDEQFF. In nucleotides, the CDR3 is TGTGCTAGTGGTTTGGGACAGGGGATTGATGATGAGCAGTTCTTC.